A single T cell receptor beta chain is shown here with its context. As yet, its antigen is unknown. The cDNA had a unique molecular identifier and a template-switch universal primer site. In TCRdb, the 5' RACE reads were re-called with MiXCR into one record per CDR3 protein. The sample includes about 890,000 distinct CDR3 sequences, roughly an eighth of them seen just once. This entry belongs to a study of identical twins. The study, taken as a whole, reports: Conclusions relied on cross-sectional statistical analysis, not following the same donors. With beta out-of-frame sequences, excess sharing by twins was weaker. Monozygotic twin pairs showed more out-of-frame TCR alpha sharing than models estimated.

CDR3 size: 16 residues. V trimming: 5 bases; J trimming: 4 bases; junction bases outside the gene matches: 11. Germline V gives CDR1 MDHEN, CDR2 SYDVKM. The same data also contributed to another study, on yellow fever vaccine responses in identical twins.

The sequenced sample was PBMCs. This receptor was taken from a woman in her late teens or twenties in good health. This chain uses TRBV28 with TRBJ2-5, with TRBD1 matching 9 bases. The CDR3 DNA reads TGTGCCAGCAGTCCCTTGGACAGGGGAGGCCGAGAGACCCAGTACTTC. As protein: CASSPLDRGGRETQYF.